Presented here are 25 T cell receptor beta chains from one specimen sequenced in a study of cytomegalovirus exposure and HLA in healthy donors. The method was immunoSEQ multiplex PCR; TCRdb's version includes in-frame clones alone and lacks a portion of them. The repertoire consists of some 180,000 clones, with 86% occurring once and the leading ten covering less than 9.5%. Sequences were obtained from PBMCs. Receptor source: a man under 40 in good health and CMV-seropositive.

The chain is built from TRBV6-5 and TRBJ2-2; D is undetermined. The CDR3 loop spans 12 amino acids. Germline V gives CDR1 MNHEY, CDR2 SVGAGI. Trimming took off 4 bases at V and 8 bases at J, with 8 bases between the two ends. The CDR3 DNA is TGTGCCAGCAGTTCCGTTACTGGGGAGCTGTTTTTT. Translated, it gives CASSSVTGELFF.

V gene TRBV10-3 combines with J gene TRBJ2-7, with TRBD2 identical over 10 bases. J was trimmed by 2 bases and V by 10 bases; bases with no gene match: 11. The CDR3 is made up of 15 amino acids. The V gene's germline CDR1 is ENHRY and CDR2 SYGVKD. CDR3 bases: TGTGCCACCTCGGCGGGGCTAGCGGGGGCCTACGAGCAGTACTTC. As protein: CATSAGLAGAYEQYF.

The CDR3 DNA reads as TGTGCCAGCAGCGTAGTCGGCAGCGGAGGGGAAGAGACCCAGTACTTC. Translating it yields CASSVVGSGGEETQYF. The genes are TRBV9 and TRBJ2-5, with a possible D match to TRBD2 (6 bases). This CDR3 spans 16 amino acids. Germline loops: CDR1 SGDLS, CDR2 YYNGEE. Trimming pared 0 bases from V and 3 bases from J, leaving 15 bases between.

This clone was observed a handful of times. The chain combines TRBV9 with TRBJ2-7; tentatively, D is TRBD2 (6 bases). Germline-derived CDR1 and CDR2 are SGDLS and YYNGEE. V gave up 4 bases and J gave up 3 bases, with 17 bases separating them. This CDR3 is built from 15 residues. The CDR3, as DNA: TGTGCCAGCAGCCCCTCTAGCGACGGTATCTACGAGCAGTACTTC. Residues: CASSPSSDGIYEQYF.

This rearrangement joins TRBV14 to TRBJ2-1; D unresolved. The CDR3 extends over 14 amino acids. The germline V and J ends were trimmed by 4 bases and 4 bases, with 11 bases remaining between them. Germline CDR1 SGHDN, CDR2 FVKESK. Here the CDR3 reads CASSPDGFYNEQFF. As DNA, the CDR3 is TGTGCCAGCAGCCCGGACGGTTTTTACAATGAGCAGTTCTTC.

The chain carries TRBV9 and TRBJ2-1; D not resolved. Germline values: CDR1 SGDLS, CDR2 YYNGEE. The CDR3 length is 15 residues. V was shortened by 0 bases and J by 4 bases, with 11 bases between the two germline ends. CDR3 DNA sequence: TGTGCCAGCAGCGTAGAGACGGATATTTACAATGAGCAGTTCTTC. Protein: CASSVETDIYNEQFF. The full variable domain, completed using reference TRBV9 and TRBJ2-1, is DSGVTQTPKHLITATGQRVTLRCSPRSGDLSVYWYQQSLDQGLQFLIQYYNGEERAKGNILERFSAQQFPDLHSELNLSSLELGDSALYFCASSVETDIYNEQFFGPGTRLTVL.

This clone was picked up a small number of times. The V call is TRBV7-9, the J call TRBJ2-7, with D unresolved. Trimming stripped 5 bases from V and 0 bases from J, with 5 bases between. The germline CDR1 and CDR2 sequences are SEHNR and FQNEAQ (reference sequence). The CDR3 runs 12 residues. CDR3 DNA sequence: TGTGCCAGCAGCGACTCCTCCTACGAGCAGTACTTC. This sequence encodes CASSDSSYEQYF.

The chain links TRBV6-5 to TRBJ2-1; D possibly matches TRBD1 or TRBD2 (5 bases each). The V gene's germline CDR1 is MNHEY and CDR2 SVGAGI. V was shortened by 6 bases and J by 8 bases, with 20 bases between the two germline ends. The CDR3 covers 15 residues. The CDR3 loop reads CASRSEGTSLDEQFF. CDR3 nucleotide sequence: TGTGCCAGCAGGAGTGAAGGGACCTCTTTGGATGAGCAGTTCTTC.

The gene calls are TRBV19 and TRBJ2-2; D possibly matches TRBD1 or TRBD2 (5 bases each). CDR3 size: 13 residues. Germline V gene lookup returns CDR1 LNHDA and CDR2 SQIVND (reference sequence). Between the trimmed V and J ends, which lost 6 bases and 7 bases, there was a span of 12 bases. As DNA, the CDR3 is TGTGCCAGTAGCTGGGGGTTTAGCGGGGAGCTGTTTTTT. It encodes CASSWGFSGELFF.

The chain couples TRBV29-1 to TRBJ2-2; TRBD1 aligns across 10 bases. V lost 7 bases to trimming and J lost 2 bases; unmatched junction nucleotides: 4. Looked up from germline, CDR1 is SQVTM and CDR2 is ANQGSEA. This CDR3 has 14 amino acids. CDR3: CSAQTGGNTGELFF. The CDR3 nucleotides are TGCAGCGCCCAGACAGGGGGCAACACCGGGGAGCTGTTTTTT.

This chain connects TRBV6-6 to TRBJ1-2; D not resolved. CDR3 length: 15 residues. Germline lookup yields CDR1 MNHNY and CDR2 SVGAGI (reference sequence). The germline V and J ends were trimmed by 7 bases and 4 bases, with 19 bases remaining between them. CDR3 region: CASTPRRRSRYGYTF. CDR3 bases: TGTGCCAGCACCCCCCGTAGACGGTCCCGCTATGGCTACACCTTC.

V gene TRBV10-3 combines with J gene TRBJ1-1; tentatively, D is TRBD1 (5 bases). Trimming removed 10 bases at V and 1 base at J, with 10 bases between. There are 12 residues in the CDR3. Germline V gene data show CDR1 as ENHRY and CDR2 as SYGVKD. The CDR3 reads CATAQGNTEAFF. CDR3 coding DNA: TGTGCCACCGCCCAGGGGAACACTGAAGCTTTCTTT.

The CDR3 loop is CAWSQGRSPLHF. The CDR3 nucleotides are TGTGCCTGGTCACAGGGTCGTTCACCCCTCCACTTT. The chain has TRBV30 and TRBJ1-6; perhaps TRBD1 as D (6 bases). V lost 5 bases, J lost 9 bases, and 11 bases lay in between. The V gene's germline CDR1 is GTSNPN and CDR2 SVGIG (reference sequence). This CDR3 is 12 amino acids long.

The chain links TRBV4-2 to TRBJ2-2; tentative D call: TRBD1 (6 bases). This CDR3 has 15 amino acids. CDR1 and CDR2 (germline): LGHNA, YNFKEQ. V was pared by 0 bases and J by 4 bases, with 9 bases between. For the CDR3, the DNA is TGTGCCAGCAGCCAAGACGGGACACGCACCGGGGAGCTGTTTTTT. Translated, it gives CASSQDGTRTGELFF.

The chain joins TRBV15 to TRBJ2-1; D ambiguous. V shed 5 bases and J shed 7 bases, with 12 bases lying between them. The CDR3 has 13 amino acids. CDR1 LNHNV and CDR2 YYDKDF come from the germline V gene (reference sequence). The CDR3 region has the DNA TGTGCCACCAGCGAGACGACAACAAATGAGCAGTTCTTC. It translates to CATSETTTNEQFF.

The chain uses TRBV5-1 and TRBJ1-2; D is undetermined. Germline-derived CDR1 and CDR2 are SGHRS and YFSETQ. The CDR3 runs to 14 residues. V shed 7 bases and J shed 5 bases, with 18 bases lying between them. The CDR3 DNA reads as TGCGCCAGCGCGCCCCTACGGGGATCTTATGGCTACACCTTC. Amino acid sequence: CASAPLRGSYGYTF.

The chain carries TRBV11-2 and TRBJ1-2; no reliable D call. The length of the CDR3 is 11 residues. Germline V lookup: CDR1 SGHAT, CDR2 FQNNGV. Between the trimmed V and J ends, which lost 3 bases and 10 bases, there was a span of 9 bases. The CDR3: CASSFALLYTF. The CDR3 coding sequence is TGTGCCAGCAGCTTCGCCCTACTCTACACCTTC.

The CDR3 reads CASSIPGGSQPQHF. CDR3 DNA sequence: TGTGCCAGTAGTATTCCAGGGGGCTCTCAGCCCCAGCATTTT. The chain carries TRBV19 and TRBJ1-5; 8 nucleotides match TRBD1. V lost 3 bases and J lost 6; bases outside the gene matches: 4. CDR1 and CDR2 (germline): LNHDA, SQIVND (reference sequence). This CDR3 has 14 residues.

This sequence joins TRBV15 and TRBJ1-2; D is unresolved. The CDR3 consists of 13 residues. In germline, CDR1 is LNHNV, CDR2 YYDKDF (reference sequence). V lost 5 bases and J 4 bases, leaving 11 bases between the germline ends. The CDR3 region is CATSGGVLYGYTF. CDR3 DNA: TGTGCCACCAGCGGCGGGGTACTCTATGGCTACACCTTC.

The rearrangement joins TRBV29-1 to TRBJ1-2; 8 bases line up with TRBD1. V was clipped by 7 bases and J by 2 bases; unmatched bases: 9. The CDR3 runs to 14 residues. Germline CDR1 is SQVTM and CDR2 is ANQGSEA. Written as DNA, the CDR3 is TGCAGCGCTGTCAGGGGGCTGGCGAACTATGGCTACACCTTC. Translated, it gives CSAVRGLANYGYTF.

There are a few counts of this clone. The chain couples TRBV2 to TRBJ2-3, with TRBD2 matching 16 bases. The junction had 8 bases not matched to a gene; V was cut back by 8 bases and J by 0 bases. This CDR3 is built from 18 residues. From germline, CDR1 is SNHLY and CDR2 FYNNEI. CDR3 DNA: TGTGCCAGCGGGACTAGCGGGGGGGCGGTGTCTAGCACAGATACGCAGTATTTT. As protein: CASGTSGGAVSSTDTQYF.

This rearrangement joins TRBV28 to TRBJ2-7; 8 bases map to TRBD2. This CDR3 has 14 amino acids. From germline, CDR1 is MDHEN and CDR2 SYDVKM. V lost 6 bases to trimming and J lost 5 bases; unmatched junction nucleotides: 9. The DNA for the CDR3 is TGTGCCAGCAGCACCACGGGGGGGTCGGACGAGCAGTACTTC. Its translation: CASSTTGGSDEQYF.

The rearrangement links TRBV9 to TRBJ2-2; 8 bases are a match to TRBD2. V lost 1 base to trimming and J lost 1 base; unmatched junction nucleotides: 6. The CDR3 spans 17 residues. The germline CDR1 and CDR2 sequences are SGDLS and YYNGEE. The CDR3 DNA is TGTGCCAGCAGCGTAAGTGTTAGCGGGGTGAACACCGGGGAGCTGTTTTTT. Its protein is CASSVSVSGVNTGELFF.

The chain couples TRBV4-2 to TRBJ2-2; a possible D gene is TRBD1 (5 bases). V was trimmed by 1 base and J by 4 bases, leaving 16 bases between them. CDR1 and CDR2 from the germline V gene are LGHNA and YNFKEQ. This CDR3 has 17 residues. CDR3 sequence reads: CASSQGTITRGTGELFF. CDR3 sequence (DNA): TGTGCCAGCAGCCAAGGAACGATAACAAGGGGCACCGGGGAGCTGTTTTTT.

As for this clone: This sample also contains other DNA sequences that code for the same CDR3. This chain links TRBV6-5 with TRBJ2-5; D gene ambiguous. This CDR3 is 12 amino acids long. The V end was cut by 2 bases, the J end by 5 bases, with 6 bases between. Germline V gene sequence: CDR1 MNHEY, CDR2 SVGAGI. The chain's CDR3 is CASSYSLETQYF. Here the CDR3 DNA reads TGTGCCAGCAGTTACAGCCTGGAGACCCAGTACTTC.